This T cell receptor (beta chain) was recorded in a study of graft-versus-host responses after intestinal transplantation. This clone was detected only a few times. Its antigen remains unknown. Profiled with immunoSEQ multiplex PCR; TCRdb holds only in-frame clones, not every one. The table records around 88,000 clones, approximately 89% of them present only once. The CDR3 loop spans 11 amino acids. The V gene lost 10 bases and the J gene lost 6 bases, with 12 bases spanning the gap. The germline CDR1 and CDR2 sequences are ENHRY and SYGVKD. Sequencing used unstimulated CD8+ T cells sorted from spleen or lymph node cells, obtained before transplant. The gene calls are TRBV10-3 and TRBJ1-1; D may be TRBD1 (5 bases). The sequence came from a human donor who was the organ donor for an intestinal transplant. The CDR3 bases are TGTGCCACCCAGGGTGGGCCTGAAGCTTTCTTT. Protein: CATQGGPEAFF.